This T cell receptor beta chain derives from a study of PD-1 blockade in classical Hodgkin lymphoma. Germline V gene lookup returns CDR1 SGHDN and CDR2 FVKESK. The V and J ends lost 5 bases and 5 bases respectively, with 24 bases between them. This CDR3 spans 17 amino acids. The protocol was immunoSEQ multiplex PCR, while the TCRdb copy is restricted to in-frame clones and leaves out a portion. In the table there are some 52,000 clones, about nine tenths of which are singletons. Time point indicated: cycle 4 day 1 (C4D1), after 5 to 7 weeks of nivolumab. With no exception, relapse followed autologous stem cell transplantation in all patients, and brentuximab vedotin exposure varied.

The sequence was collected from a human donor with classical Hodgkin lymphoma. The sample in question was peripheral blood mononuclear cells (PBMCs), obtained before the fourth cycle of nivolumab. This chain links TRBV14 with TRBJ2-5; perhaps D is TRBD1 or TRBD2 (5 bases each). Written as DNA, the CDR3 is TGTGCCAGCAGCTCCCTGGGGAAGGTAATCGAGGGGGAGACCCAGTACTTC. This encodes CASSSLGKVIEGETQYF.